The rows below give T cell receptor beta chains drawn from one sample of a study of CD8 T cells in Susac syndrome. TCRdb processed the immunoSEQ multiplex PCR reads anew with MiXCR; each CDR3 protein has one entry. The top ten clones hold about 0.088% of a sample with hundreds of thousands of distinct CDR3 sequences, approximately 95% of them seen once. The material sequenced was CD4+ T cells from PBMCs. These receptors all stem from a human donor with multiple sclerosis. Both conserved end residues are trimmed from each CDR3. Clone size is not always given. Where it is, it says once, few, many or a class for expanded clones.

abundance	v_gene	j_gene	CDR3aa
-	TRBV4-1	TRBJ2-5	ASSQDPSEPRETQY
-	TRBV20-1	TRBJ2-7	SATPNDEQY
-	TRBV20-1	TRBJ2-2	SARVAGGYTGELF
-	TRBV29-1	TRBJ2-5	SVLDSPETQY
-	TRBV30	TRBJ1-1	AWSAEQKAF
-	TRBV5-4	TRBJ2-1	ASSSDAGDNEQF
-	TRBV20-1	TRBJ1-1	SARVDSWVTEAF
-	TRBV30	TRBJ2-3	AWVVGEGDTQY
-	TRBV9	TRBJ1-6	ASSARDRVSPLH
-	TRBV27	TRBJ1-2	ATKYDGGLIGGYT
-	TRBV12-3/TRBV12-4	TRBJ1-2	ASRRTGGAGGYT
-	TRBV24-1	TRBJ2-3	AVGKGQGTDTQY
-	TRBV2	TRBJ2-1	ASTGTSGGNEQF
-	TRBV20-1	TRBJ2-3	SAPGGGRARTDTQY
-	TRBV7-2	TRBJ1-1	ASSPQTGYDTEAF
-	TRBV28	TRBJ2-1	ASSLRTGGIRNEQF
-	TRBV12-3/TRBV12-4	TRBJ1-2	ASSSWDSSYGYT
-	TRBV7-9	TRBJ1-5	ASSPGLTAGQPQH
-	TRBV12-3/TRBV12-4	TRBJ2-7	ASSLKDYEQY
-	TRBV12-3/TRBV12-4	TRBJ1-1	ASTGQGNTEAF
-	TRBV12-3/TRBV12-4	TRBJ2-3	ASSLVPDTQY
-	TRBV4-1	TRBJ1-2	ASSQDPRGGYGYT
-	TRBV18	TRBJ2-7	ASSPLNSGTFYEQY
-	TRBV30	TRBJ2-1	AWSSLGRELGVEQF
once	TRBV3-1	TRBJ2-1	ASSRSPMDNEQF
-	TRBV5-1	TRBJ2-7	ASSSGQTSFMSYEQY
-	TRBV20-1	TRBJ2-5	SARPGLAETQY
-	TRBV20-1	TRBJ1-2	SATRGGGHYGYT
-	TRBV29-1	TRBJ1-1	SATTGLRTEAF
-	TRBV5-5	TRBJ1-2	ASSWGDRATGYT
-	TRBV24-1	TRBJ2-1	ATSGGQGSIDEQF
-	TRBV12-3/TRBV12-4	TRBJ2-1	ASSNGQFSYNEQF
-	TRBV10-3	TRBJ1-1	AISELQGAGAEAF
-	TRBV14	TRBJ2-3	ASSQSSIDTQY
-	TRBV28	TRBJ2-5	ASSYLRLAGGETQY
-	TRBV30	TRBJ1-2	AWTLTGTNYGYT
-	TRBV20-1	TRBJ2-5	SAPSRGKQETQY
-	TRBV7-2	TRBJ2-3	ASSTLVTDTQY
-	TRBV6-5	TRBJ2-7	ASTAGSEQY
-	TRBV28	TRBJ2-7	ASSSGGSDSYEQY
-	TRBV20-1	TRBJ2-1	SARSGHNEQF
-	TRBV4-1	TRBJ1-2	ASSPPVPGVSYGYT
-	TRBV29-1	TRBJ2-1	SVAHRSYNEQF